At least ten counts were recorded for the clone carrying this TCR beta chain. The antigen remains unidentified. The source of the sample is a study of early T cells in non-severe SARS-CoV-2 infection. At the level of the study: Bulk RNA from unsorted whole blood was sequenced; chains were unpaired. Study results and caveats: Using VDJdb, the matching emphasized anti-spike CD8 responses while missing private and CD4 specificities.

Unique molecular identifiers were attached to individual cDNA molecules. MiXCR, run by TCRdb on the 5' RACE reads, gives a single entry per CDR3 protein. The repertoire holds approximately 80,000 distinct CDR3 sequences, with approximately 10% as singletons. The V and J ends lost 1 base and 7 bases respectively, with 10 bases between them. Germline CDR1 reads SGHAT; CDR2 reads FQNNGV. This CDR3 region has 13 residues. The chain links TRBV11-2 to TRBJ2-5; D uncertain. This TCR derives from an adult who was a healthcare worker with PCR-confirmed SARS-CoV-2 infection or an uninfected control (not recorded which). The source material was whole blood, sampled at baseline. The CDR3 here is CASSLGRHGTQYF. In nucleotides, the CDR3 is TGTGCCAGCAGCTTAGGAAGGCATGGGACCCAGTACTTC.